This T cell receptor beta chain was sequenced for a study of blood T cell repertoires in COVID-19 (TCRdb year 2020). As for the study more broadly: Samples covering the acute and convalescent phases of COVID-19 were provided by collaborators in the United States, Italy and Spain. The material from the prospective study consisted of cDNA or gDNA derived from T cells, B-cell-depleted T cells, or PBMCs. Deeply sampled blood TCRbeta repertoires from subjects exposed to, actively infected with, or recovered from COVID-19 were included in the dataset. The repertoires were released in a freely available public database intended as a resource for research on the immune response to SARS-CoV-2. Samples were obtained from the ongoing ImmuneRACE study (first 160 participants) and from about 1,300 subjects provided by 6 global collaborators. A de-identified subject ID, COVID-19 status, age in years and sex were almost always included in the sample metadata. HLA class I and class II types, where available, came from metadata supplied by the sample provider rather than from assay-based typing. What the work shows at the level of the full study, not this receptor alone: The quantity of clinical and demographic metadata differed by source and by participant and was supplied without curation.

Points on this clone: This clone's antigen is unknown. One base away there is no much larger clone; base qualities are not given.

Collaborating institutions collected whole blood in K2EDTA tubes following their own protocols. For TCRbeta analysis, collaborators shipped samples in one of three forms: frozen whole blood, isolated PBMCs, or DNA extracted from either of those sample types. From cysteine to phenylalanine, the CDR3 is 15 amino acids long. Kept here is only the CDR3 DNA, which spans 45 bases and is read in frame from base 1. Here V drops 4 bases and J drops 3 bases, and the junction holds 5 bases not matched to any gene. CDR1 and CDR2 were assigned from the germline V gene as MNHEY and SVGEGT. The immunoSEQ Assay, a bias-controlled multiplex PCR, was used to amplify TCRbeta CDR3 regions from genomic DNA. In the original analysis: The number of nucleated cells in each sample was estimated by amplification of reference gene primers within the assay. Sequence reads were collapsed and filtered to measure the absolute abundance of every unique TCRbeta CDR3 rearrangement. For each sample, productive Simpson clonality was calculated as the square root of Simpson's diversity index across productive rearrangements. TCRdb limited this immuneACCESS table to in-frame rearrangements with V and J called. A share of clones is missing; checked studies link under half to unresolved V genes, and the rest is unexplained. The V and J calls and clone size are taken from that table; D and trimming were inferred from the DNA. The sample includes tens of thousands of clones, with 84% observed a single time. The ten largest clonotypes hold 25% to 30% of the sample.

This sequence uses TRBV6-2 or TRBV6-3 and TRBJ2-7; 11 junctional bases match TRBD2. The sequence came from a human donor in a cohort sampled during active COVID-19. The specimen was peripheral blood. CDR3 reads: CASSWRLAGNYEQYF. The bases are TGTGCCAGCAGTTGGAGACTAGCGGGGAACTACGAGCAGTACTTC.